The sequence of this TCR beta chain was determined in a study of blood T cells in healthy people across ages. Findings of the study overall: Percentage of naive T cells showed a strong correlation with TCR beta diversity.

Germline V gene sequence: CDR1 LGHDT, CDR2 YNNKEL (reference sequence). CDR3 length: 16 residues. Trimming stripped 4 bases from V and 6 bases from J, with 20 bases between. Only one count was recorded for this clonotype. Its target is not known. Through a sample-barcoded 5' primer and a J-beta primer mix, a second PCR was run for roughly 6 to 12 cycles. TCRdb ran MiXCR on the 5' RACE reads and lists one entry per CDR3 protein. This sample has roughly 2 million distinct CDR3 sequences; 40% to 55% occur once, and the top ten carry around 2.1%. The V and J genes are TRBV3-1 and TRBJ2-3, with unresolved D. The TCR sequence derives from a middle-aged woman in good health. The sequenced sample was blood. CDR3 DNA: TGTGCCAGCAGCCCCCAATCCCCGGCTGTATCTGATACGCAGTATTTT. Translated, it gives CASSPQSPAVSDTQYF.